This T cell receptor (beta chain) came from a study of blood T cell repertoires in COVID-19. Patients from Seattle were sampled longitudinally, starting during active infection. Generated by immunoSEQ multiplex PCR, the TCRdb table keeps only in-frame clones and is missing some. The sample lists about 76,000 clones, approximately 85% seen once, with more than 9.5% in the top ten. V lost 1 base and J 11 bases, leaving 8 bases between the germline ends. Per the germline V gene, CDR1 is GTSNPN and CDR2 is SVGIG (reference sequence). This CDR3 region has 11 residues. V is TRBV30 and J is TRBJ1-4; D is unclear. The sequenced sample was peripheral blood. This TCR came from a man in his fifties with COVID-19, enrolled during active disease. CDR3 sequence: CAWSDSLKLFF. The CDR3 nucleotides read TGTGCCTGGAGTGACTCTCTTAAACTGTTTTTT.